One and the same sample provided the 2 T cell receptor beta chains below, sequenced in a study of cytomegalovirus exposure and HLA in healthy donors. This PCR relied on a set of 60 Vbeta primers and 13 Jbeta primers. TCRdb's copy holds only in-frame clones and misses some; the assay was immunoSEQ multiplex PCR. This sample has 200,000 to 250,000 clones; 70% to 85% occur once, and the top ten carry 1.7%. Sequenced: PBMCs. Receptors originate from a man between 45 and 60 years old in good health and CMV-seronegative.

The chain couples TRBV28 to TRBJ2-3, with D possibly matching TRBD2 (5 bases). CDR1 and CDR2 from the germline V gene are MDHEN and SYDVKM. V lost 6 bases, J lost 3 bases, and 7 bases lay in between. The CDR3 runs to 12 residues. CDR3 bases: TGTGCCAGCAGAGAGGGAACAGATACGCAGTATTTT. Its translation: CASREGTDTQYF.

This clone was observed a single time. The chain combines TRBV29-1 with TRBJ2-7; 11 bases match TRBD1. The CDR3 covers 14 residues. The V and J ends lost 4 bases and 2 bases, in that order; junction bases with no gene match: 4. Germline lookup yields CDR1 SQVTM and CDR2 ANQGSEA. CDR3 protein: CSVAPGQGAYEQYF. In nucleotides, the CDR3 is TGCAGCGTTGCCCCGGGACAGGGGGCCTACGAGCAGTACTTC.